A selection of T cell receptor beta chains follows, all from one sample in a study of shared clonotypes between healthy human individuals. Sequencing was performed with immunoSEQ multiplex PCR; in TCRdb, only in-frame clones are kept and a portion is missing. Of over a million clones listed, around 97% were seen once; the top ten hold over 1%. Source material: naive CD4+ T cells sorted from blood. These receptors were taken from a man aged 25-40 years in good health. CDR3s include the opening cysteine and the closing phenylalanine or tryptophan. The D gene is left open where the match is weak. Only part of the rows carry a size: once, few, many, or a class if the clone is expanded.

d_call,v_call,clone_size,j_call,cdr3_aa,cdr3_nt
NA,TRBV9,NA,TRBJ2-3,CASSVMSHDTDTQYF,TGTGCCAGCAGCGTCATGTCACATGACACAGATACGCAGTATTTT
NA,TRBV7-2,NA,TRBJ2-7,CASSSMTTSGEQYF,TGTGCCAGCAGCTCCATGACCACCTCTGGCGAGCAGTACTTC
NA,TRBV20-1,few,TRBJ1-1,CSASHTEAFF,TGCAGTGCTAGCCACACTGAAGCTTTCTTT
NA,TRBV19,NA,TRBJ1-3,CASSQGILSGNTIYF,TGTGCCAGTAGTCAGGGGATACTCTCTGGAAACACCATATATTTT
NA,TRBV30,NA,TRBJ2-7,CAWSAGRAREQYF,TGTGCCTGGAGCGCGGGACGGGCTCGCGAGCAGTACTTC
TRBD1,TRBV4-1,NA,TRBJ2-7,CASSQVPGQGFEQYF,TGCGCCAGCAGCCAAGTTCCGGGACAGGGGTTCGAGCAGTACTTC
NA,TRBV18,NA,TRBJ2-7,CASSPVTGGAYEQYF,TGTGCCAGCTCACCAGTCACCGGAGGGGCCTACGAGCAGTACTTC
NA,TRBV5-8,NA,TRBJ1-1,CASSLALYTEAFF,TGTGCCAGCAGCTTGGCGCTTTATACTGAAGCTTTCTTT
NA,TRBV2,few,TRBJ2-7,CASSEEGYEQYF,TGTGCCAGCAGTGAAGAGGGCTACGAGCAGTACTTC
NA,TRBV5-5,NA,TRBJ2-1,CASAIAGGSYNEQFF,TGTGCCAGCGCCATCGCAGGGGGGTCCTACAATGAGCAGTTCTTC
TRBD2,TRBV4-1,NA,TRBJ2-1,CASSLDRTSGIYNEQFF,TGCGCCAGCAGCCTAGACCGGACTAGCGGGATTTACAATGAGCAGTTCTTC
TRBD2,TRBV5-1,NA,TRBJ2-4,CASSARSPGLGLRAKNIQYF,TGCGCCAGCAGCGCACGTTCCCCGGGACTAGGACTGAGGGCCAAAAACATTCAGTACTTC
TRBD2,TRBV11-2,NA,TRBJ2-7,CASSLELASYEQYF,TGTGCCAGCAGCTTAGAACTAGCGTCCTACGAGCAGTACTTC
NA,TRBV9,NA,TRBJ1-3,CASSPGYPGNTIYF,TGTGCCAGCAGCCCAGGGTATCCTGGAAACACCATATATTTT
NA,TRBV7-2,NA,TRBJ1-3,CASSLSAGSSGNTIYF,TGTGCCAGCAGCTTATCGGCAGGGTCCTCTGGAAACACCATATATTTT
NA,TRBV25-1,NA,TRBJ2-7,CASSDPQRLTYEQYF,TGTGCCAGCAGTGACCCCCAGCGACTAACCTACGAGCAGTACTTC
NA,TRBV28,NA,TRBJ1-2,CASSGAGLGGYTF,TGTGCCAGCTCGGGGGCAGGCCTAGGCGGCTACACCTTC
NA,TRBV6-6,NA,TRBJ1-4,CASRPTGPNEKLFF,TGTGCCAGCAGACCTACAGGGCCAAATGAAAAACTGTTTTTT
NA,TRBV5-1,NA,TRBJ2-2,CASSSGPTGELFF,TGCGCCAGCAGCTCGGGCCCGACCGGGGAGCTGTTTTTT
NA,TRBV6-1,NA,TRBJ2-2,CASSEAPGSAGELFF,TGTGCCAGCAGTGAAGCTCCGGGCTCGGCCGGGGAGCTGTTTTTT
NA,TRBV5-4,NA,TRBJ2-7,CASSRAGTRYEQYF,TGTGCCAGCAGCAGAGCCGGGACCAGATACGAGCAGTACTTC
NA,TRBV30,NA,TRBJ2-2,CAWRDIPNTGELFF,TGTGCCTGGAGGGACATCCCGAACACCGGGGAGCTGTTTTTT
NA,TRBV28,NA,TRBJ1-3,CASSDTGFSGNTIYF,TGTGCCAGCAGTGATACAGGTTTCTCTGGAAACACCATATATTTT
NA,TRBV5-8,NA,TRBJ2-3,CASSLMGGTQYF,TGTGCCAGCAGCTTGATGGGGGGTACGCAGTATTTT
NA,TRBV5-4,NA,TRBJ1-2,CASSLERPGGNYGYTF,TGTGCCAGCAGCTTGGAGCGGCCTGGGGGTAACTATGGCTACACCTTC
NA,TRBV7-2,NA,TRBJ2-7,CASSLGRVYEQYF,TGTGCCAGCAGCTTAGGGCGGGTTTACGAGCAGTACTTC
NA,TRBV27,few,TRBJ2-3,CASSSTNRVDTQYF,TGTGCCAGCAGTAGCACCAATAGGGTAGATACGCAGTATTTT
NA,TRBV11-3,NA,TRBJ2-5,CASTPRGGAPIETQYF,TGTGCCAGCACCCCGAGGGGGGGCGCCCCGATTGAGACCCAGTACTTC
NA,TRBV7-8,NA,TRBJ1-2,CASSLARTGYGYTF,TGTGCCAGCAGCTTAGCCAGGACGGGCTATGGCTACACCTTC
NA,TRBV7-2,NA,TRBJ2-3,CASSLPRITPTDTQYF,TGTGCCAGCAGCTTACCCCGGATCACACCCACAGATACGCAGTATTTT
TRBD2,TRBV29-1,NA,TRBJ2-3,CSAPPQAGTSGSRDTQYF,TGCAGCGCCCCCCCCCAGGCCGGGACTAGCGGGAGTAGAGATACGCAGTATTTT
NA,TRBV19,NA,TRBJ1-4,CASSIGGEKLFF,TGTGCCAGTAGTATCGGGGGTGAAAAACTGTTTTTT
NA,TRBV19,once,TRBJ2-3,CASSTSGASTQYF,TGTGCCAGTAGTACGTCGGGGGCAAGTACGCAGTATTTT
NA,TRBV20-1,NA,TRBJ2-3,CSASEGHTQYF,TGCAGTGCTAGTGAAGGACATACGCAGTATTTT
NA,TRBV5-1,once,TRBJ1-2,CASSSSGAFSGGYTF,TGCGCCAGCAGCAGTAGTGGGGCCTTCTCTGGGGGCTACACCTTC
NA,TRBV7-3,NA,TRBJ2-5,CASSFGTGETQYF,TGTGCCAGCAGCTTCGGAACGGGGGAGACCCAGTACTTC
TRBD2,TRBV5-1,once,TRBJ2-1,CASSLGFTSGSLYNEQFF,TGCGCCAGCAGCTTGGGTTTTACTAGCGGGAGCCTCTACAATGAGCAGTTCTTC
TRBD1,TRBV15,NA,TRBJ2-6,CATSRGGRRQGQSGANVLTF,TGTGCCACCAGCAGAGGGGGTCGCCGACAGGGGCAATCTGGGGCCAACGTCCTGACTTTC
NA,TRBV6-6,NA,TRBJ1-1,CASSYSSTTEAFF,TGTGCCAGCAGTTACTCGTCGACCACTGAAGCTTTCTTT
TRBD1,TRBV27,NA,TRBJ2-7,CASSKPGQTYEQYF,TGTGCCAGCAGTAAACCGGGACAGACCTACGAGCAGTACTTC